This T cell receptor (beta chain) stems from a study of Graves' ophthalmopathy and Graves' hyperthyroidism. In its sample, this clonotype was seen many times. As the template, RNA transcripts were used to amplify TCR beta CDR3 regions. An initial RT-PCR round employing HTBI primers preceded a second-round multiplex PCR. Via MiXCR, TCRdb re-called the multiplex PCR reads, giving one row per CDR3 protein. The profile shows more than 150,000 distinct CDR3 sequences, 30% to 45% of them singletons. Germline V gene sequence: CDR1 MNHEY, CDR2 SMNVEV (reference sequence). The length of the CDR3 is 14 residues. Trimming shortened V by 0 bases and J by 6 bases, and 11 bases separated the two germline ends.

The sequenced material came from peripheral blood. The source is a woman aged 40 to 50 with Graves' ophthalmopathy. The V gene is TRBV27, the J gene TRBJ1-2; D perhaps matches TRBD1 (6 bases). CDR3 sequence reads: CASSLSPDRNGYTF. CDR3 coding DNA: TGTGCCAGCAGTTTATCGCCAGACAGGAATGGCTACACCTTC.